One and the same sample provided the 16 T cell receptor beta chains below, sequenced in a study of T cell responses to AZD1222 COVID-19 vaccine. Sequencing was performed with immunoSEQ multiplex PCR; in TCRdb, only in-frame clones are kept and a portion is missing. The sample yields about 180,000 clones, around nine tenths seen once. This sample comprised peripheral blood, obtained on day 0 of AZD1222 vaccination. The receptors were sampled from an adult in good health.

The chain employs TRBV15 and TRBJ2-7; D could derive from TRBD1 or TRBD2 (6 bases each). The CDR3 length is 15 residues. V was cut by 0 bases and J by 2 bases, with 11 bases left in between. From germline, CDR1 is LNHNV and CDR2 YYDKDF (reference sequence). The DNA of the CDR3 is TGTGCCACCAGCAGAGAGGGGGGCTGGGCCTACGAGCAGTACTTC. Residues: CATSREGGWAYEQYF.

The CDR3 sequence is CSVDFLRGPRGYTF. CDR3 bases: TGCAGCGTTGACTTTTTAAGGGGGCCGAGGGGCTACACCTTC. The chain links TRBV29-1 to TRBJ1-2, with 7 bases that match TRBD1. Germline values: CDR1 SQVTM, CDR2 ANQGSEA. Germline trimming cut 3 bases from V and 8 bases from J; bases unmatched to any gene: 12. The CDR3 covers 14 residues.

The V call is TRBV10-3, the J call TRBJ1-5; no clear D gene. The ends were cut back, 0 bases at V and 9 bases at J, with 3 bases in the middle. The CDR3 length is 11 residues. Germline V gene lookup returns CDR1 ENHRY and CDR2 SYGVKD. The CDR3 protein is CAISESRPQHF. Written as DNA, the CDR3 is TGTGCCATCAGTGAGTCTAGGCCCCAGCATTTT.

This clone appeared once. The genes are TRBV29-1 and TRBJ1-2, with D perhaps TRBD1 (5 bases). The V end was cut by 6 bases, the J end by 1 base, with 21 bases between. Germline CDR1 SQVTM, CDR2 ANQGSEA. The CDR3 covers 16 residues. CDR3 amino acids: CSVRGLAVGVNYGYTF. The CDR3 region has the DNA TGCAGCGTGAGGGGCCTGGCCGTCGGCGTTAACTATGGCTACACCTTC. The full variable domain, its missing parts supplied by reference TRBV29-1 and TRBJ1-2, is SAVISQKPSRDICQRGTSLTIQCQVDSQVTMMFWYRQQPGQSLTLIATANQGSEATYESGFVIDKFPISRPNLTFSTLTVSNMSPEDSSIYLCSVRGLAVGVNYGYTFGSGTRLTVV.

The chain joins TRBV29-1 to TRBJ1-2; the match to TRBD1 covers 8 bases. The germline gives CDR1 SQVTM, CDR2 ANQGSEA. The J segment lost 3 bases and the V segment lost 7 bases, leaving 4 bases of the junction unmatched. The CDR3 runs 12 residues. In nucleotides, the CDR3 is TGCAGCGGGACGACAGGGGACTATGGCTACACCTTC. Its translation is CSGTTGDYGYTF.

The genes are TRBV6-5 and TRBJ2-5; 11 nucleotides agree with TRBD2. Germline loops: CDR1 MNHEY, CDR2 SVGAGI. With V trimmed by 0 bases and J by 2 bases, 2 bases remained unmatched. The CDR3 has 16 amino acids. The CDR3 bases are TGTGCCAGCAGTTACTCCGGGACTAGCGGACAAGAGACCCAGTACTTC. Residues: CASSYSGTSGQETQYF.

The chain combines TRBV6-2 or TRBV6-3 with TRBJ2-7; 9 nucleotides agree with TRBD1. This CDR3 has 16 residues. Looked up from germline, CDR1 is MNHEY and CDR2 is SVGEGT. With V trimmed by 4 bases and J by 4 bases, 11 bases remained unmatched. The CDR3 region is CASSLWTGVGFYEQYF. CDR3 DNA: TGTGCCAGCAGTTTATGGACAGGGGTCGGGTTTTACGAGCAGTACTTC.

The chain combines TRBV7-2 with TRBJ2-7; TRBD2 matches 7 bases. The junction had 8 bases not matched to a gene; V was cut back by 1 base and J by 5 bases. This CDR3 spans 15 amino acids. Germline V gene lookup returns CDR1 SGHTA and CDR2 FQGNSA. The CDR3 here is CASSLEYGLVNEQYF. CDR3 DNA sequence: TGTGCCAGCAGCTTAGAATACGGACTAGTCAACGAGCAGTACTTC.

The chain joins TRBV5-1 to TRBJ2-1; 8 bases line up with TRBD2. The CDR3 sequence is 18 residues long. V lost 0 bases to trimming and J lost 0 bases; unmatched junction nucleotides: 8. CDR1 and CDR2 from the germline V gene are SGHRS and YFSETQ. The CDR3, as DNA: TGCGCCAGCAGCTTGGCCGCGGTAGCGGGATCCTCCTACAATGAGCAGTTCTTC. Translation gives CASSLAAVAGSSYNEQFF.

The chain links TRBV4-1 to TRBJ2-1; a possible D gene is TRBD2 (5 bases). The ends were cut back, 4 bases at V and 2 bases at J, with 21 bases in the middle. This CDR3 comprises 18 residues. CDR1 and CDR2 from the germline V gene are MGHRA and YSYEKL. The CDR3: CASSLGLQEGLPYNEQFF. The CDR3 bases are TGCGCCAGCAGCCTAGGCCTACAAGAGGGTTTACCCTACAATGAGCAGTTCTTC.

The rearrangement joins TRBV5-1 to TRBJ1-5, with D uncertain. This CDR3 has 14 amino acids. V lost 7 bases, J lost 5 bases, and 16 bases lay in between. CDR1 is SGHRS, CDR2 YFSETQ, per germline. CDR3 in amino acids: CASSLEGRDQPQHF. DNA for the CDR3: TGCGCCAGCTCGTTGGAAGGGCGAGATCAGCCCCAGCATTTT.

J is TRBJ1-1 and V is TRBV11-2; TRBD1 might be the D (5 bases). The CDR3 runs to 14 residues. V shed 3 bases and J shed 1 base, with 9 bases lying between them. CDR1 is SGHAT, CDR2 FQNNGV, per germline. The CDR3 DNA is TGTGCCAGCAGCTTCGGGGCAGGGAACACTGAAGCTTTCTTT. Amino acid sequence: CASSFGAGNTEAFF.

This clone was picked up one time. The chain combines TRBV3-1 (or the pseudogene TRBV3-2) with TRBJ2-5; the D gene is possibly TRBD2 (6 bases). CDR1 is LGHDT and CDR2 is YNNKEL in the germline V gene (reference sequence). The V end lost 4 bases, the J end lost 5 bases, and 11 bases lay between the germline ends. CDR3 length equals 13 residues. CDR3 in DNA: TGTGCCAGCAGCCCCCGGGCGGGGGAGACCCAGTACTTC. Translating it yields CASSPRAGETQYF.

This chain uses TRBV1 with TRBJ2-3; the D segment call TRBD2 is taken from the table without a DNA check. TRBV1 is tagged as a pseudogene. This CDR3 has 16 amino acids. CDR3 bases: TGCACCAGCAGCCAAGATCCTAGCGGATACACAGATACGCAGTATTTT. Its translation is CTSSQDPSGYTDTQYF.

V usage is TRBV27 and J usage is TRBJ2-5, with TRBD1 as a possible D gene (6 bases). CDR1 MNHEY and CDR2 SMNVEV come from the germline V gene (reference sequence). The V and J ends lost 5 bases and 2 bases respectively, with 21 bases between them. The CDR3 is made up of 17 amino acids. CDR3 in amino acids: CASSLQSPRGTQETQYF. The CDR3 nucleotides read TGTGCCAGCAGTCTTCAGTCCCCGAGGGGGACACAAGAGACCCAGTACTTC.

The chain uses TRBV6-5 and TRBJ1-4; D is possibly TRBD1 (5 bases). This CDR3 is built from 15 residues. The germline CDR1 and CDR2 sequences are MNHEY and SVGAGI. This CDR3 reads CATRSRGTSNEKLFF. DNA of the CDR3: TGTGCGACCCGGTCCCGGGGCACTTCTAATGAAAAACTGTTTTTT.